The clone carrying this T cell receptor beta chain was counted at least ten times. Its antigen is not identified. The data are from a study of CD8 T cells in ankylosing spondylitis. General observations from the study: Ankylosing spondylitis blood appeared to carry a characteristic TCR beta motif of roughly eight highly homologous variants. Previously reported in reactive arthritis synovial fluid and blood were some of the motif variants.

The CDR3 sequence is 12 residues long. Germline CDR1 reads MNHEY; CDR2 reads SMNVEV (reference sequence). Trimming removed 4 bases from V and 6 bases from J, with 7 bases in between. Quantitative molecular-barcoded 5'-RACE generated the TCR beta libraries. Each CDR3 protein gets one entry after TCRdb re-called the 5' RACE reads with MiXCR. This sample has 200,000 or so distinct CDR3 sequences, with 18% found just once. Material for sequencing was blood, either unsorted or a sorted T cell fraction (not recorded which). The sequence came from a male donor aged 10-29 years with ankylosing spondylitis or in good health (not recorded which). J is TRBJ2-1 and V is TRBV27, with D possibly TRBD2 on 5 matching bases. CDR3 protein: CASSYGVNEQFF. CDR3 DNA: TGTGCCAGCAGTTACGGGGTCAATGAGCAGTTCTTC.